These 8 T cell receptor beta chains were sequenced from one sample in a study of blood T cell repertoires in COVID-19. Produced via immunoSEQ multiplex PCR; TCRdb's table is partial and in-frame only. The repertoire holds nearly 110,000 clones, 70% to 80% seen once, with 5% to 8% in the top ten. The sequencing sample was made of peripheral blood. The receptors were sampled from a man older than 75 with COVID-19, enrolled during active disease.

Only one count was recorded for this clone. The chain employs TRBV19 and TRBJ1-2, with D maybe TRBD1 (5 bases). Trimming left V 7 bases short and J 6 bases short, with 15 bases between. The length of the CDR3 is 13 residues. Germline loops: CDR1 LNHDA, CDR2 SQIVND (reference sequence). Written as DNA, the CDR3 is TGTGCCAGTACATCCCAGGGTTCGCATGGCTACACCTTC. It yields the protein CASTSQGSHGYTF.

The V call is TRBV24-1, the J call TRBJ2-1; the D gene is possibly TRBD2 (6 bases). The CDR3 consists of 14 residues. Germline V gives CDR1 KGHDR, CDR2 SFDVKD. Deletions cut 5 bases from V and 8 bases from J, with 15 bases between. The CDR3 loop reads CATSALARIDEQFF. DNA of the CDR3: TGTGCCACCAGTGCTCTAGCGCGGATTGATGAGCAGTTCTTC.

The genes are TRBV4-2 and TRBJ1-1, with D possibly being TRBD1 (5 bases). CDR3 length: 14 residues. Trimming pared 2 bases from V and 2 bases from J, leaving 9 bases between. Germline CDR1 and CDR2: LGHNA and YNFKEQ. The CDR3 DNA sequence: TGTGCCAGCAGCCAACCCGACAGAAACACTGAAGCTTTCTTT. This encodes CASSQPDRNTEAFF.

The chain couples TRBV18 to TRBJ2-1; D possibly corresponds to TRBD2 (6 bases). V was shortened by 2 bases and J by 4 bases, with 9 bases between the two germline ends. Per the germline V gene, CDR1 is KGHSH and CDR2 is LQKENI. The CDR3 length is 14 residues. CDR3 amino acids: CASSPMGGYNEQFF. In DNA form, the CDR3 reads TGTGCCAGCTCACCAATGGGGGGATACAATGAGCAGTTCTTC.

The J gene is TRBJ2-3, the V gene TRBV3-1 (or the pseudogene TRBV3-2); 7 bases match TRBD2. Losses at the gene ends were 1 base for V and 2 bases for J; bases not matched to a gene: 9. The V gene's germline CDR1 is LGHDT and CDR2 YNNKEL (reference sequence). The CDR3 consists of 17 residues. The CDR3 sequence is CASSQGTTSPDTDTQYF. CDR3 in DNA: TGTGCCAGCAGCCAAGGCACGACTAGCCCGGACACAGATACGCAGTATTTT.

The J gene is TRBJ2-1, the V gene TRBV11-3; 7 nucleotides line up with TRBD1. Germline V gene sequence: CDR1 SGHNT, CDR2 YENEEA. J gave up 6 bases and V 1 base, and 3 bases lay outside the gene matches. CDR3 size: 14 residues. CDR3 protein: CASSLGTGSNEQFF. The CDR3 nucleotides read TGTGCCAGCAGCTTAGGGACAGGCAGCAATGAGCAGTTCTTC.

This clone was observed a handful of times. The chain employs TRBV20-1 and TRBJ2-1; D gene uncertain. Trimming left V 3 bases short and J 7 bases short, with 16 bases between. The CDR3 totals 14 residues. The germline CDR1 and CDR2 sequences are DFQATT and SNEGSKA (reference sequence). The CDR3 nucleotides are TGCAGTGCTAGTAACCTCAGGCCGTTAAATGAGCAGTTCTTC. Its translation is CSASNLRPLNEQFF.

In this sample, this clone turned up once. V is TRBV28 and J is TRBJ2-7; 10 positions agree with TRBD1. The CDR3 extends over 14 amino acids. Looked up from germline, CDR1 is MDHEN and CDR2 is SYDVKM. Trimming took 8 bases from V and 0 from J; bases not matched to a gene: 4. As DNA, the CDR3 is TGTGCCAGCTTGGGACAGGGGATCTCCTACGAGCAGTACTTC. This gives the protein CASLGQGISYEQYF.